This T cell receptor beta chain comes out of a study of T cell responses to AZD1222 COVID-19 vaccine. Profiled with immunoSEQ multiplex PCR; TCRdb holds only in-frame clones, not every one. The repertoire consists of around 140,000 clones, with roughly 90% occurring once and the leading ten covering approximately 4.7%. This clone was detected only once. CDR1 is MDHEN and CDR2 is SYDVKM in the germline V gene. Trimming left V 6 bases short and J 4 bases short, with 13 bases between. CDR3 length: 13 residues. This receptor was obtained from an adult in good health. The V and J genes are TRBV28 and TRBJ2-7; D gene ambiguous. Sequencing used peripheral blood, obtained on day 0 of AZD1222 vaccination. CDR3 DNA sequence: TGTGCCAGCAGAGAAGGGATGGGGTACGAGCAGTACTTC. It yields the protein CASREGMGYEQYF.